This T cell receptor beta chain was recorded in a study of blood T cell repertoires in COVID-19. Overall study: COVID-19 samples, acute and convalescent, were from the United States, Italy and Spain. Sample material is recorded as cDNA or gDNA derived from T cells, B-cell-depleted T cells, or PBMCs.

In the authors' methods: For nucleated cells, counts were estimated from reference gene primer amplification. Sequenced by immunoSEQ multiplex PCR; TCRdb stores in-frame clones only, minus some. V, J and clone size derive from that table, while D and trimming were established from the DNA sequence. The sample records more than 150,000 clones, 60% to 80% being singletons. Looked up from germline, CDR1 is MNHEY and CDR2 is SVGAGI. V was pared by 1 base and J by 14 bases, with 12 bases between. CDR3 size: 13 residues. The sequence derives from a woman in her seventies with acute or convalescent COVID-19. Sequencing was done on a sample of peripheral blood. The chain joins TRBV6-5 to TRBJ1-6; D is uncertain. The CDR3 here is CASSYFAEETLHF. The CDR3, as DNA: TGTGCCAGCAGTTACTTCGCCGAGGAAACCCTCCACTTT.